A selection of T cell receptor beta chains follows, all from one sample in a study of early T cells in non-severe SARS-CoV-2 infection. TCRdb reanalysed the 5' RACE reads using MiXCR and keeps one entry per CDR3 protein. The table shows 50,000 to 55,000 distinct CDR3 sequences, with 9.3% occurring only once. Sequencing was carried out using whole blood. The receptors shown here come from an adult who was a healthcare worker with PCR-confirmed SARS-CoV-2 infection or an uninfected control (not recorded which). CDR3s include the opening cysteine and the closing phenylalanine or tryptophan. D genes are given only for firm matches. A clone size is listed for some rows: how often the clone was seen (once, few, many), or a class if it is expanded.

CDR3nt,CDR3aa,abundance,d_gene,v_gene,j_gene
TGTGCCACCAGTGACCCTGGAAGAGCCATTCAGTACTTC,CATSDPGRAIQYF,many,.,TRBV24-1,TRBJ2-4
TGTGCCAGTAGGGGAGCAGGCCCCTACGAGCAGTACTTC,CASRGAGPYEQYF,.,.,TRBV27,TRBJ2-7
TGCAGTGCTACTCGGACGGGCCCCCAGGCTGAGACCCAGTACTTC,CSATRTGPQAETQYF,many,.,TRBV20-1,TRBJ2-5
TGTGCCAGCAGCTCGGGACAGCACTATCAGCCCCAGCATTTT,CASSSGQHYQPQHF,few,TRBD1,TRBV5-8,TRBJ1-5
TGTGCCAGCAGCTTAAATGGAGCGAACACTGAAGCTTTCTTT,CASSLNGANTEAFF,few,.,TRBV7-9,TRBJ1-1
TGTGCCAGCAGCATCCCCGCGGGGGAGCAGTACTTC,CASSIPAGEQYF,.,.,TRBV13,TRBJ2-7
TGTGCCAGTAGTATCTCCCCCGGAATAGCGGGGATGGGGGGAGAGACCCAGTACTTC,CASSISPGIAGMGGETQYF,.,TRBD2,TRBV19,TRBJ2-5
TGTGCCTGGAGTCCACTGGGACAGGGGAACTATGGCTACACCTTC,CAWSPLGQGNYGYTF,few,TRBD1,TRBV30,TRBJ1-2
TGTGCCAGCAGTTTAGACGGACTGGGCAGGGCCTATGGCTACACCTTC,CASSLDGLGRAYGYTF,many,.,TRBV27,TRBJ1-2
TGTGCCAGCAGCCAGACGGGAAGCCGGGACAGTGAGCAGTTCTTC,CASSQTGSRDSEQFF,many,TRBD1,TRBV11-3,TRBJ2-1
TGTGCCAGCACCTTCTGGCGGGGGGCGGGTTTGAGGTGGACTGAAGCTTTCTTT,CASTFWRGAGLRWTEAFF,many,.,TRBV28,TRBJ1-1
TGTGCCAGCAGTGAAGAGACAGTCTCCCTTGTCGGCACTGAAGCTTTCTTT,CASSEETVSLVGTEAFF,many,.,TRBV2,TRBJ1-1
TGCGCCAGCAGTGAATCAGTGCAGTTCTTC,CASSESVQFF,many,.,TRBV10-2,TRBJ2-1
TGTGCCAGCAGAGCGGTAGCTCCCAATGAGCAGTTCTTC,CASRAVAPNEQFF,.,.,TRBV11-2,TRBJ2-1